These T cell receptor beta chains were read from a single sample in a study of control samples from healthy donors and cancer patients. Profiled with immunoSEQ multiplex PCR; TCRdb holds only in-frame clones, not every one. In the table there are about 21,000 clones, 84% of which are singletons. The sequenced sample was PBMCs. These receptors all stem from a man aged 55 to 70 with colorectal cancer. CDR3s include the opening cysteine and the closing phenylalanine or tryptophan. The D gene is left open where the match is weak. Clone size, where shown, is once, few, many, or a class for clones that have expanded.

>.|TRBV4-1|TRBJ2-7|TRBD1
CASSPLLTGDYEQYF
TGCGCCAGCAGCCCACTTTTGACAGGGGACTACGAGCAGTACTTC
>.|TRBV4-3|TRBJ1-4|.
CASSELWTAKEKLFF
TGCGCCAGCAGCGAACTTTGGACAGCTAAAGAAAAACTGTTTTTT
>.|TRBV5-1|TRBJ2-3|TRBD1
CASSSRGSASTDTQYF
TGCGCCAGCAGCTCCAGGGGGTCAGCTAGCACAGATACGCAGTATTTT
>.|TRBV6-2/TRBV6-3|TRBJ2-5|.
CASSYPPFQYF
TGTGCCAGCAGTTACCCCCCGTTCCAGTACTTC
>once|TRBV18|TRBJ2-7|TRBD1
CASSRDRDGQYF
TGTGCCAGCTCACGGGACAGGGATGGGCAGTACTTC
>.|TRBV3-1/TRBV3-2|TRBJ1-2|TRBD1
CASSQDRGWHGYTF
TGTGCCAGCAGCCAAGACAGGGGGTGGCATGGCTACACCTTC
>.|TRBV7-7|TRBJ2-5|.
CASSLTEVGTQYF
TGTGCCAGCAGCTTAACAGAGGTGGGGACCCAGTACTTC
>.|TRBV21-1|TRBJ2-1|.
CASSKFGTSGAYYNEQFF
TGTGCCAGCAGCAAATTTGGGACTAGCGGGGCATATTACAATGAGCAGTTCTTC
>.|TRBV7-2|TRBJ2-1|TRBD2
CASSFSGGASYNEQFF
TGTGCCAGCAGCTTTAGCGGGGGGGCCTCCTACAATGAGCAGTTCTTC
>.|TRBV19|TRBJ1-5|.
CASSTLGGVQPQHF
TGTGCCAGTAGTACCCTAGGAGGGGTTCAGCCCCAGCATTTT
>.|TRBV20-1|TRBJ1-2|.
CSALDGGYTF
TGCAGTGCCCTGGACGGTGGCTACACCTTC
>.|TRBV3-1/TRBV3-2|TRBJ2-2|.
CASSHSNTGELFF
TGTGCCAGCAGCCACTCTAACACCGGGGAGCTGTTTTTT
>few|TRBV10-1|TRBJ1-2|TRBD1
CASSEDRVGGYTF
TGCGCCAGCAGTGAGGACAGGGTAGGAGGCTACACCTTC
>once|TRBV12-3/TRBV12-4|TRBJ1-5|.
CASSYGYDQPQHF
TGTGCCAGCAGCTACGGGTACGATCAGCCCCAGCATTTT
>.|TRBV2|TRBJ1-2|.
CASSVRPLEGYTF
TGTGCCAGCAGTGTGAGACCTCTGGAGGGCTACACCTTC
>.|TRBV9|TRBJ1-1|TRBD1
CASSVGVTGGMSEAFF
TGTGCCAGCAGCGTAGGGGTGACAGGGGGGATGTCTGAAGCTTTCTTT
>.|TRBV4-1|TRBJ1-5|.
CASSHPERNGPQHF
TGCGCCAGCAGCCATCCGGAGAGGAACGGGCCCCAGCATTTT
>.|TRBV11-3|TRBJ2-7|TRBD2
CASSKGTSGGHYEQYF
TGTGCCAGCAGCAAGGGGACTAGCGGGGGCCATTACGAGCAGTACTTC
>.|TRBV30|TRBJ1-3|TRBD1
CAWSAGTGFSGNTIYF
TGTGCCTGGAGTGCCGGGACAGGTTTCTCTGGAAACACCATATATTTT
>.|TRBV6-5|TRBJ1-2|.
CASSYSKGLGYTF
TGTGCCAGCAGTTACTCGAAGGGTTTGGGCTACACCTTC
>.|TRBV18|TRBJ1-5|TRBD1
CASSNQGAGQPQHF
TGTGCCAGCTCAAACCAGGGGGCGGGTCAGCCCCAGCATTTT
>few|TRBV7-9|TRBJ2-3|.
CASSLITDTQYF
TGTGCCAGCAGCTTGATCACAGATACGCAGTATTTT
>.|TRBV30|TRBJ2-1|TRBD2
CAWSVGAGGYNEQFF
TGTGCCTGGAGTGTAGGAGCGGGGGGCTACAATGAGCAGTTCTTC
>.|TRBV5-1|TRBJ2-1|TRBD1
CASSSIQGAEQFF
TGCGCCAGCAGCTCCATACAGGGGGCTGAGCAGTTCTTC
>.|TRBV27|TRBJ1-1|.
CASSLVVRGTSEAFF
TGTGCCAGCAGTTTAGTCGTAAGGGGAACCTCTGAAGCTTTCTTT
>few|TRBV7-2|TRBJ2-1|TRBD1
CASSLTGGGYNEQFF
TGTGCCAGCAGCTTAACAGGGGGCGGCTACAATGAGCAGTTCTTC
>.|TRBV6-5|TRBJ1-1|.
CASSTVQGGTEAFF
TGTGCCAGCAGTACGGTACAGGGAGGCACTGAAGCTTTCTTT
>.|TRBV4-1|TRBJ2-1|TRBD2
CASSQVASGGNEQFF
TGCGCCAGCAGCCAAGTAGCTAGCGGGGGAAATGAGCAGTTCTTC
>.|TRBV10-3|TRBJ1-5|.
CATKPGTNSNQPQHF
TGTGCCACCAAACCCGGGACAAATAGCAATCAGCCCCAGCATTTT
>.|TRBV6-1|TRBJ1-1|TRBD1
CAAHRGGTEAFF
TGTGCAGCCCACAGGGGTGGCACTGAAGCTTTCTTT
>.|TRBV5-4|TRBJ2-3|TRBD1
CASSGGRGTGGTSTDTQYF
TGTGCCAGCAGCGGAGGGAGGGGGACAGGGGGCACTAGCACAGATACGCAGTATTTT
>.|TRBV5-1|TRBJ2-7|.
CASSLDASRSYEQYF
TGCGCCAGCAGCTTGGATGCTAGCCGAAGCTACGAGCAGTACTTC
>once|TRBV7-9|TRBJ1-3|.
CASSLYSGNTIYF
TGTGCCAGCAGCCTCTACTCTGGAAACACCATATATTTT
>.|TRBV3-1/TRBV3-2|TRBJ2-3|.
CASSQYGDTDTQYF
TGTGCCAGCAGCCAATATGGCGACACAGATACGCAGTATTTT
>.|TRBV9|TRBJ2-1|TRBD2
CASNGLADYNEQFF
TGTGCCAGCAACGGACTAGCGGACTACAATGAGCAGTTCTTC
>.|TRBV24-1|TRBJ2-3|.
CASAGHGTDTQYF
TGTGCCTCCGCCGGGCACGGCACAGATACGCAGTATTTT
>.|TRBV7-9|TRBJ1-6|.
CASSRLTGNSYNSPLHF
TGTGCCAGCAGCCGCCTAACGGGGAACTCCTATAATTCACCCCTCCACTTT
>.|TRBV29-1|TRBJ1-2|.
CSVEEVGVYGYTF
TGCAGCGTTGAAGAAGTGGGGGTCTATGGCTACACCTTC
>.|TRBV29-1|TRBJ2-3|.
CSVEGQATTDTQYF
TGCAGCGTTGAAGGACAGGCGACCACAGATACGCAGTATTTT
>.|TRBV27|TRBJ2-2|.
CASSLSAVGAGELFF
TGTGCCAGCAGTTTATCGGCGGTGGGGGCCGGGGAGCTGTTTTTT
>.|TRBV18|TRBJ1-1|.
CASSPSGEGTEAFF
TGTGCCAGCTCACCCTCCGGGGAGGGCACTGAAGCTTTCTTT
>.|TRBV29-1|TRBJ2-7|.
CSVHPGYEQYF
TGCAGCGTCCACCCCGGCTACGAGCAGTACTTC